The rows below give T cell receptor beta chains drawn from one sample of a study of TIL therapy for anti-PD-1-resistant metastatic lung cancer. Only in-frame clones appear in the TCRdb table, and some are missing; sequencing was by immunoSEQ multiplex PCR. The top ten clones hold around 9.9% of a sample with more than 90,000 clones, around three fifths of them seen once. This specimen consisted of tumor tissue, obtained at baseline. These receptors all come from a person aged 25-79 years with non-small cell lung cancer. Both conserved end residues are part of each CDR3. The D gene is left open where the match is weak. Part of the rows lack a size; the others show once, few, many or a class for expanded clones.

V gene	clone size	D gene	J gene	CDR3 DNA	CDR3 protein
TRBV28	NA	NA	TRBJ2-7	TGTGCCAGCAGCCACAGGACGGGGGAGCAGTACTTC	CASSHRTGEQYF
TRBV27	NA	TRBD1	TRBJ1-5	TGTGCCAGCAGTTTTAGCAGGGGGAGCAATCAGCCCCAGCATTTT	CASSFSRGSNQPQHF
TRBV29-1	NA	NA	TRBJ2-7	TGCAGCGTTGGTCTCGCGGGTTCCTACGAGCAGTACTTC	CSVGLAGSYEQYF
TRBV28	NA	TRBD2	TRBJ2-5	TGTGCCAGCAGTTCGGGACTAAGCGGACTAACGATCCAAGAGACCCAGTACTTC	CASSSGLSGLTIQETQYF
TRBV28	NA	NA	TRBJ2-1	TGTGCTCCGAACACTATCGTTTTTGAGCAGTTCTTC	CAPNTIVFEQFF
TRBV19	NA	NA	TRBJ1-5	TGTGCCAGTAGTATCGACACCAGAAGCAATCAGCCCCAGCATTTT	CASSIDTRSNQPQHF
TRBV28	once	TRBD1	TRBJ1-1	TGTGCCAGCAGTCACGGAGGAACAGGGGCTGAAGCTTTCTTT	CASSHGGTGAEAFF
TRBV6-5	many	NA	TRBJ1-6	TGTGCCAGCAGTTACTCTATGGTTGCACATTCACCCCTCCACTTT	CASSYSMVAHSPLHF
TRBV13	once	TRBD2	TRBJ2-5	TGTGCCAGCAGCTTTAGAAACCGGGAGGGGACCCAGTACTTC	CASSFRNREGTQYF
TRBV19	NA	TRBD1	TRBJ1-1	TGTGCCAGTAGTATTTTACAGGGGACTGCTGAAGCTTTCTTT	CASSILQGTAEAFF
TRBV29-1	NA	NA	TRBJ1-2	TGCAGCGTTGAGGGGGGGTACTATGGCTACACCTTC	CSVEGGYYGYTF
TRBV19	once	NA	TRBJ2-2	TGTGCCAGTAGTCCAGGGCGCGCCGGGGAGCTGTTTTTT	CASSPGRAGELFF
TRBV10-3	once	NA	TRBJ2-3	TGTGCCATCAGGGACTTAATCTACACAGATACGCAGTATTTT	CAIRDLIYTDTQYF
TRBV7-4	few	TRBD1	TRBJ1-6	TGTGCCAGCAGTCACCTTCGGTCCCGGGACAGGGATTACGATTCACCCCTCCACTTT	CASSHLRSRDRDYDSPLHF
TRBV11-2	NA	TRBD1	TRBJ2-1	TGTGCCAGCAGCTCCCTGACAGGGTTGACCTACAATGAGCAGTTCTTC	CASSSLTGLTYNEQFF
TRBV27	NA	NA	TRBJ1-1	TGTGCCAGCAGTTTGATCGCAGGGAGGCACACTGAAGCTTTCTTT	CASSLIAGRHTEAFF
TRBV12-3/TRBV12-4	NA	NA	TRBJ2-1	TGTGCCAGCACCGCGACTAGGGGTGAGCAGTTCTTC	CASTATRGEQFF
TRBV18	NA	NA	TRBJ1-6	TGTGCCAGCTCACCGATTGACAGTCATAATTCACCCCTCCACTTT	CASSPIDSHNSPLHF
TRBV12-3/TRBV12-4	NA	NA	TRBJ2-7	TGTGCCAGCAGTTTCGGACACCCGAACGAGCAGTACTTC	CASSFGHPNEQYF
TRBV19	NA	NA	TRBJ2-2	TGTGCCAGTAGTAGCCCCAAGGGGTCCACCGGGGAGCTGTTTTTT	CASSSPKGSTGELFF
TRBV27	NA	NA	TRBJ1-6	TGTGCCAGCAGTGAGTTCCGCTCCGATAATTCACCCCTCCACTTT	CASSEFRSDNSPLHF
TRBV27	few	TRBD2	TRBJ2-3	TGTGCCAGCAGCCACTCTAGCGGGAGCTTAAATACGCAGTATTTT	CASSHSSGSLNTQYF
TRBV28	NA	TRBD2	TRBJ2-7	TGTGCCAGCAGCCGAGCTAGCGGAACCGTCTACGAGCAGTACTTC	CASSRASGTVYEQYF
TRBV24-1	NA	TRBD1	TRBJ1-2	TGTGCCACCAGTGACGCAGGGGGGTATGGCTACACCTTC	CATSDAGGYGYTF
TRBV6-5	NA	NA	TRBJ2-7	TGTGCCAGCAGTTACTCGTTGGGTCCCTACGAGCAGTACTTC	CASSYSLGPYEQYF
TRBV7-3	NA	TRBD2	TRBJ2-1	TGTGCCAGCAGCCCAGGGGCCGGACTAGCGGGAGACGGCGAGCAGTTCTTC	CASSPGAGLAGDGEQFF
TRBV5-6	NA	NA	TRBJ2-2	TGTGCCAGCAGCTTGGCCCCCACAAGCACCGGGGAGCTGTTTTTT	CASSLAPTSTGELFF
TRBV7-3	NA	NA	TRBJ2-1	TGTGCCAGCAGCGACGGCGGAAACAATGAGCAGTTCTTC	CASSDGGNNEQFF
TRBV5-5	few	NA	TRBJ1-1	TGTGCCAGCAGCCCTAGTACTGGTCGGGGTCACACTGAAGCTTTCTTT	CASSPSTGRGHTEAFF
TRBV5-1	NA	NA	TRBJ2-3	TGCGCCCCCAAAGGGGATACGCAGTATTTT	CAPKGDTQYF
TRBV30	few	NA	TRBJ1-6	TGTGCCTGGGCGAGGACGGAAGGCTACGGGAATTCACCCCTCCACTTT	CAWARTEGYGNSPLHF
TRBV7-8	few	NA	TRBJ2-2	TGTGCCGGCGCCGGGACTAACACCGGGGAGCTGTTTTTT	CAGAGTNTGELFF
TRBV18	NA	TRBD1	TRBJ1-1	TGTGCCAGCTCCCTCTGGACAGGGGGTTTAGACACTGAAGCTTTCTTT	CASSLWTGGLDTEAFF
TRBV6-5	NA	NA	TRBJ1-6	TGTGCCAGCAGGGAGATAAGCTCCTATAATTCACCCCTCCACTTT	CASREISSYNSPLHF
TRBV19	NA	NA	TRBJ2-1	TGTGCCAGTAGTATTAGGGGGGCCTCCTACAATGAGCAGTTCTTC	CASSIRGASYNEQFF
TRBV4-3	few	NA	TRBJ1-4	TGCGCCAGCAGCCAAGATGGAGGTTTTAATGAAAAACTGTTTTTT	CASSQDGGFNEKLFF
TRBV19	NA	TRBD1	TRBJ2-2	TGTGCCAGTAGTATAGTTGGACAGGGTTCCGGGGAGCTGTTTTTT	CASSIVGQGSGELFF
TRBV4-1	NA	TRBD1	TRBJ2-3	TGCGCCAGCAGCCTTACTAGTCGACAGGGCACGGATACGCAGTATTTT	CASSLTSRQGTDTQYF
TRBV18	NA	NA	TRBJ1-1	TGTGCCAGCTCACCATTCGATACAGACATGAACACTGAAGCTTTCTTT	CASSPFDTDMNTEAFF
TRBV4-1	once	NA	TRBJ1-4	TGCGCCAGCAGCCAAGGGGCCGCAACTAATGAAAAACTGTTTTTT	CASSQGAATNEKLFF
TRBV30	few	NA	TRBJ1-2	TGTGCCTGGAGTGTACGAGGGAACTATGGCTACACCTTC	CAWSVRGNYGYTF
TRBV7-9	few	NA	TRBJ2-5	TGTGCCAGCAGTTCCAGGTACCAAGAGACCCAGTACTTC	CASSSRYQETQYF
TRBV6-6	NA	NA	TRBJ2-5	TGTGCCAGCAGTTCGGGCCCAGGGATCCAAGAGACCCAGTACTTC	CASSSGPGIQETQYF
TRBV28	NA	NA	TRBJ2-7	TGTGCCAGCAGTTTACGGCTATCCTACGAGCAGTACTTC	CASSLRLSYEQYF
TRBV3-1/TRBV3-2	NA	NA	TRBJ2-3	TGTGCCAGCAGCCCGACCGAGGGGACAGATACGCAGTATTTT	CASSPTEGTDTQYF
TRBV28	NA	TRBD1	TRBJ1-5	TGTGCCAGCAGAAAGACAGGGGGCAAGAATCAGCCCCAGCATTTT	CASRKTGGKNQPQHF
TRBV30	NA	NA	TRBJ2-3	TGTGCCTGGAGTCTTATGGATACGCAGTATTTT	CAWSLMDTQYF
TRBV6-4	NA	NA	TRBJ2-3	TGTGCCAGCAGTGATATCTACAACACAGATACGCAGTATTTT	CASSDIYNTDTQYF
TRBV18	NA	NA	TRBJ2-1	TGTGCCAGCTCACCTGAGAAAGCTGAGCAGTTCTTC	CASSPEKAEQFF
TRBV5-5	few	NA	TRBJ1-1	TGTGCCAGCAGCTTGGATAGGGACACTGAAGCTTTCTTT	CASSLDRDTEAFF
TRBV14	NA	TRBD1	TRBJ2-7	TGTGCCAGCAGCCAAGGATTTAGGGGGCTGAACGAGCAGTACTTC	CASSQGFRGLNEQYF
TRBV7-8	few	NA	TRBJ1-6	TGTGCCAGCAGCGTGAGGAATTCACCCCTCCACTTT	CASSVRNSPLHF